The rows below give T cell receptor beta chains drawn from one sample of a study of human T cells and chemical hapten exposure. TCRdb itself ran the RACE reads through MiXCR, one entry per CDR3 protein. This table holds under 200,000 distinct CDR3 sequences, about 31% found once. The sequenced sample was whole blood, obtained in connection with sensitization to the hapten diphenylcyclopropenone (DPC). These receptors were collected from a woman under 40 with alopecia areata. Some clones in this sample may be carry-over from other donors' samples. Both conserved end residues are part of each CDR3. The D gene is left open where the match is weak. The listing skips clone size in some rows; elsewhere it reads once, few, many or a size class.

>TRBJ2-7|.|TRBV12-2|once
TGTGCAAGTCGCCGTACCCGTGTTACAGGGAACAAATACGAGCAGTACTTC
CASRRTRVTGNKYEQYF
>TRBJ2-2|TRBD1|TRBV9|.
TGTGCCAGCAGCGTATTTTCAGGGGGCGCTTTCACCGGGGAGCTGTTTTTT
CASSVFSGGAFTGELFF
>TRBJ2-5|.|TRBV18|many
TGTGCCAGCAGCCCCCAAGAGACCCAGTACTTC
CASSPQETQYF
>TRBJ2-7|.|TRBV18|.
TGTGCCAGCTCACCCCGTGAAAGTCACGAGCAGTACTTC
CASSPRESHEQYF
>TRBJ1-1|.|TRBV5-1|few
TGCGCCAGCAGCTTGGACGGCGTTGAAGCTTTCTTT
CASSLDGVEAFF
>TRBJ1-1|.|TRBV28|few
TGTGCCAGCAGTTACGTGTCGGAAGCTTTCTTT
CASSYVSEAFF
>TRBJ1-5|TRBD1|TRBV27|.
TGTGCCAGCAGATCAACAGGGGATCAGCCCCAGCATTTT
CASRSTGDQPQHF
>TRBJ1-5|.|TRBV28|.
TGTGCCAGCAGTGGGTCTTCTCAGCCCCAGCATTTT
CASSGSSQPQHF
>TRBJ1-4|.|TRBV12-3/TRBV12-4|few
TGTGCCAGCAGGGGGCTGGAGAGGACTAATGAAAAACTGTTTTTT
CASRGLERTNEKLFF
>TRBJ1-6|TRBD1|TRBV5-1|few
TGCGCCAGCAGCTTGGGACAGGGGGCGAGTTCACCCCTCCACTTT
CASSLGQGASSPLHF
>TRBJ1-5|.|TRBV5-1|few
TGCGCCAGCAGCTTGGGGGGGATCAATCAGCCCCAGCATTTT
CASSLGGINQPQHF
>TRBJ2-7|.|TRBV7-2|.
TGTGCCAGCAGCACGCGCGGCACTTCCTACGAGCAGTACTTC
CASSTRGTSYEQYF
>TRBJ2-1|.|TRBV5-1|few
TGCGCCACCACCTGGGGCAATGAGCAGTTCTTC
CATTWGNEQFF
>TRBJ1-3|TRBD1|TRBV5-1|.
TGCGCCTCTAGCCCCGGGACAGGGTTTGGAAACACCATATATTTT
CASSPGTGFGNTIYF
>TRBJ2-3|.|TRBV28|.
TGTGCCAGCAGCCCTCCAACGGTTGGTACGCAGTATTTT
CASSPPTVGTQYF